The next 22 T cell receptor beta chains were all read from a single sample in a study of T cells in Graves' hyperthyroidism and ophthalmopathy. Amplified TCR beta CDR3 regions derived from RNA transcripts. First-round RT-PCR of the TCR CDR3 relied on the HTBI primer set. One entry per CDR3 protein, called by TCRdb with MiXCR from the multiplex PCR reads. Seen here are more than 450,000 distinct CDR3 sequences, about 20% observed once, and the top ten hold approximately 50%. The material sequenced was blood. These receptors were taken from a man aged 40-55 years with Graves' ophthalmopathy.

This clonotype showed up many times. The rearrangement links TRBV2 to TRBJ1-5; D is possibly TRBD1 (5 bases). The V gene's germline CDR1 is SNHLY and CDR2 FYNNEI. Between the trimmed V and J ends, which lost 4 bases and 7 bases, there was a span of 20 bases. The CDR3 totals 16 residues. CDR3 in amino acids: CASSVSLSGGGQPQHF. In DNA form, the CDR3 reads TGTGCCAGCAGTGTTAGTCTATCGGGGGGTGGCCAGCCCCAGCATTTT.

V and J are TRBV11-1 and TRBJ2-3; 12 bases are shared with TRBD2. The CDR3 spans 16 residues. Germline V gene lookup returns CDR1 SGHAT and CDR2 FQDESV (reference sequence). V lost 3 bases to trimming and J lost 8 bases; unmatched junction nucleotides: 9. The chain's CDR3 is CASSLSLAGGPGTQYF. The DNA of the CDR3 is TGTGCCAGCAGCTTGTCGCTAGCGGGAGGGCCGGGTACGCAGTATTTT.

The rearrangement uses TRBV2 and TRBJ2-5; TRBD1 agrees at 9 bases. Trimming took 6 bases from V and 5 from J; bases not matched to a gene: 10. Germline CDR1 is SNHLY and CDR2 is FYNNEI. CDR3 length: 15 residues. The CDR3 is CASSPGQGIYETQYF. CDR3 DNA: TGTGCCAGCAGCCCGGGACAGGGAATTTACGAGACCCAGTACTTC. Full variable domain (remainder filled in from reference TRBV2 and TRBJ2-5): EPEVTQTPSHQVTQMGQEVILRCVPISNHLYFYWYRQILGQKVEFLVSFYNNEISEKSEIFDDQFSVERPDGSNFTLKIRSTKLEDSAMYFCASSPGQGIYETQYFGPGTRLLVL.

This clonotype has at least ten counts. The chain carries TRBV11-2 and TRBJ2-1; no definite D call. The germline gives CDR1 SGHAT, CDR2 FQNNGV. V lost 1 base and J lost 3, with 10 bases in between. The CDR3 length is 15 residues. For the CDR3, the DNA is TGTGCCAGCAGCTTAGGGGATGCTAGCTACAATGAGCAGTTCTTC. Protein sequence: CASSLGDASYNEQFF. Looking up the rest from reference TRBV11-2 and TRBJ2-1 gives the full variable domain: EAGVAQSPRYKIIEKRQSVAFWCNPISGHATLYWYQQILGQGPKLLIQFQNNGVVDDSQLPKDRFSAERLKGVDSTLKIQPAKLEDSAVYLCASSLGDASYNEQFFGPGTRLTVL.

This clonotype has at least ten counts. The chain has TRBV30 and TRBJ1-2; D not certain. The CDR3 runs 14 residues. CDR1 GTSNPN and CDR2 SVGIG come from the germline V gene (reference sequence). The germline V and J ends were trimmed by 3 bases and 4 bases, with 15 bases remaining between them. The CDR3 region is CAWRGSGFGYGYTF. The CDR3 DNA reads as TGTGCCTGGAGGGGATCGGGGTTCGGCTATGGCTACACCTTC.

This clonotype was counted at least ten times. CDR3 protein: CASTQTGYEQYF. The DNA for the CDR3 is TGTGCCAGCACCCAGACGGGCTACGAGCAGTACTTC. The chain combines TRBV6-1 with TRBJ2-7, with D unclear. The CDR3 is 12 residues long. Between the trimmed V and J ends, which lost 7 bases and 3 bases, there was a span of 10 bases. The V gene's germline CDR1 is MNHNS and CDR2 SASEGT.

This clonotype came up many times. The chain has TRBV30 and TRBJ1-2; D gene uncertain. Trimming removed 2 bases at V and 2 bases at J, with 12 bases between. The CDR3 length is 14 residues. Germline CDR1 reads GTSNPN; CDR2 reads SVGIG (reference sequence). The CDR3 region is CAWSRTPDNYGYTF. The CDR3 DNA reads TGTGCCTGGAGTCGGACGCCCGACAACTATGGCTACACCTTC.

The gene calls are TRBV19 and TRBJ2-1; 7 bases are a match to TRBD2. The germline CDR1 and CDR2 sequences are LNHDA and SQIVND (reference sequence). Germline trimming cut 1 base from V and 4 bases from J; bases unmatched to any gene: 4. This CDR3 spans 15 amino acids. CDR3 DNA: TGTGCCAGTAGTATAGGCGGGAGTCAGTACAATGAGCAGTTCTTC. Its protein product is CASSIGGSQYNEQFF.

This clonotype was picked up a small number of times. CDR3 sequence (DNA): TGTGCCACCTCGACTAGCGGGATGACAGATACGCAGTATTTT. Translation gives CATSTSGMTDTQYF. The rearrangement uses TRBV19 and TRBJ2-3; 11 nucleotides match TRBD2. Germline CDR1 is LNHDA and CDR2 is SQIVND (reference sequence). V shed 10 bases and J 3 bases; nucleotides not matched to a gene: 6. The CDR3 runs 14 residues. Supplemented by reference TRBV19 and TRBJ2-3, the full variable domain reads DGGITQSPKYLFRKEGQNVTLSCEQNLNHDAMYWYRQDPGQGLRLIYYSQIVNDFQKGDIAEGYSVSREKKESFPLTVTSAQKNPTAFYLCATSTSGMTDTQYFGPGTRLTVL.

V is TRBV27 and J is TRBJ2-1; D gene ambiguous. Germline V gives CDR1 MNHEY, CDR2 SMNVEV (reference sequence). V was pared by 3 bases and J by 7 bases, with 10 bases between. The CDR3 spans 13 residues. The DNA for the CDR3 is TGTGCCAGCAGTTTCGGTGTGGGGAATGAGCAGTTCTTC. It encodes CASSFGVGNEQFF.

The J gene is TRBJ2-2, the V gene TRBV7-9, with D maybe TRBD1 (6 bases). The V end lost 7 bases, the J end lost 1 base, and 16 bases lay between the germline ends. Looked up from germline, CDR1 is SEHNR and CDR2 is FQNEAQ (reference sequence). The CDR3 totals 16 residues. This CDR3 is CASNLKQGLNTGELFF. The CDR3 coding sequence is TGTGCCAGCAACCTAAAGCAGGGGCTGAACACCGGGGAGCTGTTTTTT.

This clonotype showed up just once. The DNA of the CDR3 is TGCAGTGCTAGAGATCTGAAGGGGACAGGGAGTCAGCCCCAGCATTTT. Translation gives CSARDLKGTGSQPQHF. The genes are TRBV20-1 and TRBJ1-5, with 9 bases that match TRBD1. V dropped 0 bases and J dropped 6; count of bases not matched to a gene: 9. This CDR3 is built from 16 residues. The germline CDR1 and CDR2 sequences are DFQATT and SNEGSKA (reference sequence).

Written as DNA, the CDR3 is TGCAGTGCTAGCCGACTAGCGGGGGGGGCTGAGCAGTTCTTC. Translating gives CSASRLAGGAEQFF. The rearrangement links TRBV20-1 to TRBJ2-1; 14 nucleotides align to TRBD2. Germline V gene lookup returns CDR1 DFQATT and CDR2 SNEGSKA (reference sequence). The J segment lost 9 bases and the V segment lost 3 bases, leaving 4 bases of the junction unmatched. The CDR3 spans 14 residues.

The chain is built from TRBV28 and TRBJ2-5; unclear D gene. The CDR3 is made up of 15 amino acids. Trimming pared 2 bases from V and 1 base from J, leaving 11 bases between. Per the germline V gene, CDR1 is MDHEN and CDR2 is SYDVKM. The CDR3 DNA sequence: TGTGCCAGCAGTTTACTTGGACGCCCCCAAGAGACCCAGTACTTC. It specifies CASSLLGRPQETQYF.

This clonotype was seen many times. The CDR3 spells CSARDWDSSSYNEQFF. The CDR3 DNA is TGCAGTGCTAGAGATTGGGACTCGAGCTCCTACAATGAGCAGTTCTTC. The chain is built from TRBV20-1 and TRBJ2-1; perhaps TRBD2 as D (6 bases). CDR3 length equals 16 residues. V shed 0 bases and J shed 0 bases, with 12 bases lying between them. Germline V gene lookup returns CDR1 DFQATT and CDR2 SNEGSKA (reference sequence).

J is TRBJ2-3 and V is TRBV19; possibly TRBD2 for D (6 bases). The V gene lost 10 bases and the J gene lost 2 bases, with 13 bases spanning the gap. The CDR3 has 13 residues. Germline V gene data show CDR1 as LNHDA and CDR2 as SQIVND (reference sequence). CDR3 nucleotides: TGTGCCACTATGGAGGGCCCCACAGATACGCAGTATTTT. It yields the protein CATMEGPTDTQYF.

This clonotype has just a few counts. V gene TRBV6-2 or TRBV6-3 combines with J gene TRBJ1-5; no definite D call. V lost 0 bases, J lost 7 bases, and 7 bases lay in between. CDR1 and CDR2 from the germline V gene are MNHEY and SVGEGT. CDR3 size: 13 residues. In DNA form, the CDR3 reads TGTGCCAGCAGTTACTCGATCTACCAGCCCCAGCATTTT. Its translation: CASSYSIYQPQHF.

The V gene is TRBV6-1, the J gene TRBJ1-3; D possibly corresponds to TRBD1 (6 bases). The CDR3 contains 13 residues. V lost 7 bases and J 3 bases, leaving 10 bases between the germline ends. Germline CDR1 and CDR2: MNHNS and SASEGT. The CDR3 coding sequence is TGTGCCAGCACCCGGGACATTGGAAACACCATATATTTT. This encodes CASTRDIGNTIYF.

The chain has TRBV19 and TRBJ2-5; perhaps TRBD1 as D (5 bases). CDR1 and CDR2 (germline): LNHDA, SQIVND (reference sequence). The CDR3 is 14 amino acids. V dropped 8 bases and J dropped 1 base, with 14 bases sitting between them. For the CDR3, the DNA is TGTGCCAGTGCTACAACAGGCCTCCAAGAGACCCAGTACTTC. Translation: CASATTGLQETQYF.

V is TRBV29-1 and J is TRBJ1-5, with TRBD1 matching over 9 bases. There are 13 residues in the CDR3. Looked up from germline, CDR1 is SQVTM and CDR2 is ANQGSEA. V trimming: 4 bases; J trimming: 4 bases; junction bases outside the gene matches: 2. The CDR3 sequence: CSVGDRVNQPQHF. In DNA, the CDR3 is TGCAGCGTTGGGGACAGGGTTAATCAGCCCCAGCATTTT.

This chain connects TRBV11-2 to TRBJ2-7, with 8 bases fitting TRBD1. The CDR3 is 15 amino acids. Germline V gene sequence: CDR1 SGHAT, CDR2 FQNNGV. Trimming removed 5 bases from V and 6 bases from J; junction bases left unmatched: 12. In nucleotides, the CDR3 is TGTGCCAGCAGCACCTTTGTCGGACAGGGTGCCGAGCAGTACTTC. It codes for CASSTFVGQGAEQYF.

Regarding this clonotype: A much larger clone differs from this one at a single base, so this may be a read error. The chain uses TRBV6-2 or TRBV6-3 and TRBJ1-2, with 10 bases that match TRBD1. Germline V gene lookup returns CDR1 MNHEY and CDR2 SVGEGT. The CDR3 spans 13 residues. J gave up 3 bases and V 6 bases, and 1 base lay outside the gene matches. DNA for the CDR3: TGTGCCAGCAGCGGGACAGGGGACTATGGCTACACCTTC. As protein: CASSGTGDYGYTF.